Here is one T cell receptor beta chain with its context. No antigen is known for it. The data were produced by immunoSEQ multiplex PCR, yet TCRdb's version contains in-frame clones alone and is incomplete. The sample records 150,000 to 200,000 clones, 80% to 95% being singletons. This record comes from a study of T cell responses to AZD1222 COVID-19 vaccine. Whole-study results and caveats: Of spike-specific TCRs, nearly half reportedly target regions left unmutated in variants.

Trimming stripped 8 bases from V and 4 bases from J, with 11 bases between. CDR1 is LGHDT, CDR2 YNNKEL, per germline (reference sequence). The CDR3 has 12 amino acids. This rearrangement joins TRBV3-1 (or the pseudogene TRBV3-2) to TRBJ1-2; D is uncertain. The receptor was isolated from an adult in good health. Sample: peripheral blood, taken on day 0 of AZD1222 vaccination. CDR3 DNA: TGTGCCAGCCAAGGGAATACCTATGGCTACACCTTC. Protein product: CASQGNTYGYTF.